The source of this T cell receptor (beta chain) is a study of CXCR3-negative and CXCR3-positive naive CD8 T cells. The overall study: A total of 130 million to 150 million TRB reads was generated, with about 1.5 +/- 0.3 million per library.

Study results and limitations: Naive cells positive for CXCR3 carried more hydrophobic TRB CDR3s than CXCR3-negative ones. In both naive subsets diversity was comparably high, whereas memory CD8+ cells showed much lower diversity.

Germline CDR1 is PRHDT and CDR2 is FYEKMQ (reference sequence). The CDR3 has 14 amino acids. All TRB cDNA libraries came from 5' RACE performed with UMI labels. TCRdb reprocessed the 5' RACE reads and keeps a single row for each CDR3 protein, giving no DNA. The sample has about 120,000 distinct CDR3 sequences; the top ten hold 0.5% to 0.75%. Turning to this clonotype: Its antigen is as yet unknown.

J is TRBJ2-2 and V is TRBV13. The sequenced material came from naive CXCR3+ CD8+ T cells from blood. Regarding subset: CD45RO-CCR7+CD27+CD95- naive CD8+ T cells expressing CXCR3 (TNR3+). This sequence originates from a human donor in good health. Some clones in this sample may be carry-over from other donors' samples. CDR3 sequence: CASSLGQNTGELFF. The full variable domain, rest sourced from reference TRBV13 and TRBJ2-2, is AAGVIQSPRHLIKEKRETATLKCYPIPRHDTVYWYQQGPGQDPQFLISFYEKMQSDKGSIPDRFSAQQFSDYHSELNMSSLELGDSALYFCASSLGQNTGELFFGEGSRLTVL.